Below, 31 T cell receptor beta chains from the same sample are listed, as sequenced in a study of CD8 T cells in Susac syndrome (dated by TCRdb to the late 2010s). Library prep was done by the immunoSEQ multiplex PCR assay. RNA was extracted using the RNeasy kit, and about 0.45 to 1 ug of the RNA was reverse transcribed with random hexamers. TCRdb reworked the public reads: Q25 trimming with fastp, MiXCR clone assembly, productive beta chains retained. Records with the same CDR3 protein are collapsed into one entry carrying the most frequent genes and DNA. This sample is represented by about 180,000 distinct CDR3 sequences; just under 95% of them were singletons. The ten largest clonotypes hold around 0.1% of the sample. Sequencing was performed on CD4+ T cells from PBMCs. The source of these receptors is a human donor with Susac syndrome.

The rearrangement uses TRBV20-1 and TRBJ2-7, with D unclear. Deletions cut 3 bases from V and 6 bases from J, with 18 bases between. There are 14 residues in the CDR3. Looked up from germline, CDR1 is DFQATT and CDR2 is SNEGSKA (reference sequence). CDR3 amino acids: CSASVSLGWSEQYF. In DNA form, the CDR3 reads TGCAGTGCTAGTGTCAGCTTAGGATGGAGCGAGCAGTACTTC.

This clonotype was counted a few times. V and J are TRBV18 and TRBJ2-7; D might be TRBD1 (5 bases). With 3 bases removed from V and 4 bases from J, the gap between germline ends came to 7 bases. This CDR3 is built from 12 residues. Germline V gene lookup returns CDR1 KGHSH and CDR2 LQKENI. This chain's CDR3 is CASSPDSYEQYF. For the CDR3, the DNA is TGTGCCAGCTCACCTGACAGTTACGAGCAGTACTTC.

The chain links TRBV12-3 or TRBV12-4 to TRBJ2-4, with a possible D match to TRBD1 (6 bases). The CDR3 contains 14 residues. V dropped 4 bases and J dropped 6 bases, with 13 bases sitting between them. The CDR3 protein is CASSYRERRNIQYF. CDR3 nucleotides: TGTGCCAGCAGTTACAGGGAACGGAGAAACATTCAGTACTTC.

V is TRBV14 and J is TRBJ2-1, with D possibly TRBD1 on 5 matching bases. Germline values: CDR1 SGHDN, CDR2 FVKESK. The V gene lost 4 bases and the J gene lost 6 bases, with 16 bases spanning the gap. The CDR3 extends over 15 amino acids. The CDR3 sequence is CASSRDSNGFNEQFF. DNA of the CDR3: TGTGCCAGCAGCCGCGACAGCAACGGCTTCAATGAGCAGTTCTTC.

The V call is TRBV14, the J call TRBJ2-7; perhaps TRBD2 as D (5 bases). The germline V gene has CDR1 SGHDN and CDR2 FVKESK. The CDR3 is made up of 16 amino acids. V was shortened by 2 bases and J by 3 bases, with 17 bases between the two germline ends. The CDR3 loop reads CASSQRAGGLVYEQYF. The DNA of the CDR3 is TGTGCCAGCAGCCAAAGGGCGGGCGGGTTAGTCTACGAGCAGTACTTC.

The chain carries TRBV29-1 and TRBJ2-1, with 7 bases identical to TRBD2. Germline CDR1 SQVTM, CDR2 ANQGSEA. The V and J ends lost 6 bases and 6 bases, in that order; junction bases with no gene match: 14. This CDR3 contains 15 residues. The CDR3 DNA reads TGCAGCGTCGGCGGAGGGCTAGCGGAGAGCAATGAGCAGTTCTTC. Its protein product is CSVGGGLAESNEQFF.

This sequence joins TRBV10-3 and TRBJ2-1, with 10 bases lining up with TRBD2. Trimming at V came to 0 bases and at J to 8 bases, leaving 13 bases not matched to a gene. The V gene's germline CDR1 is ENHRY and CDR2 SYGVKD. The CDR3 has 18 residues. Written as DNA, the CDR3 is TGTGCCATCAGTGAGTCTGCTAGCGGGAGACCCGGGTACGATGAGCAGTTCTTC. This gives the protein CAISESASGRPGYDEQFF.

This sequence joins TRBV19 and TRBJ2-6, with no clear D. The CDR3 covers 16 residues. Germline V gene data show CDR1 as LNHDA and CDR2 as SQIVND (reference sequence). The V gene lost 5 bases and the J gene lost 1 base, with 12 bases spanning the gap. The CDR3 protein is CASSVSGLSGANVLTF. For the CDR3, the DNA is TGTGCCAGTAGTGTATCAGGTCTGTCTGGGGCCAACGTCCTGACTTTC.

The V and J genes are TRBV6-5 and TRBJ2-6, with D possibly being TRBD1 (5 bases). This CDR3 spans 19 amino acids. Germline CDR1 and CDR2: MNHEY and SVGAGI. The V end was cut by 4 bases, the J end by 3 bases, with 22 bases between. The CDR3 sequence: CASSSPLVGSGRGANVLTF. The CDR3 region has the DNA TGTGCCAGCAGTTCCCCCCTAGTAGGGTCAGGGCGTGGGGCCAACGTCCTGACTTTC.

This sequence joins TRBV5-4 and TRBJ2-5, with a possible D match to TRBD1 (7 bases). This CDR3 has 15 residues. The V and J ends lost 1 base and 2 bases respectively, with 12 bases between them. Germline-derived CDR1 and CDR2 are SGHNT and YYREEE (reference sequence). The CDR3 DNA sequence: TGTGCCAGCAGCTTGAGGAGGGGGCCGCAAGAGACCCAGTACTTC. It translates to CASSLRRGPQETQYF.

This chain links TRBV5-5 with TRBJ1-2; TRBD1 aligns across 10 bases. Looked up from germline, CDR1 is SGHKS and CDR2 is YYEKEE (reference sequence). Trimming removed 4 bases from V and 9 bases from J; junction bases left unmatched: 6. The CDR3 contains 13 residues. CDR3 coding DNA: TGTGCCAGCAGCGAGGGACAGGGGTTAAGCTACACCTTC. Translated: CASSEGQGLSYTF.

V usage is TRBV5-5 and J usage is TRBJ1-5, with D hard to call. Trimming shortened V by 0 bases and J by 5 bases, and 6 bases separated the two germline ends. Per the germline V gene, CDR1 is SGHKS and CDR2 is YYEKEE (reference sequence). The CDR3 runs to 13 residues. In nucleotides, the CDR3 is TGTGCCAGCAGCTTGGCCCCCGATCAGCCCCAGCATTTT. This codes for CASSLAPDQPQHF.

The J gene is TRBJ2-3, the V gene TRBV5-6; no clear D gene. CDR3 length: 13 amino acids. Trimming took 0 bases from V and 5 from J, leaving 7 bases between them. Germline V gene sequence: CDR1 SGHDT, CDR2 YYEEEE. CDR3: CASSLVLGDTQYF. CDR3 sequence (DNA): TGTGCCAGCAGCTTGGTACTTGGAGATACGCAGTATTTT.

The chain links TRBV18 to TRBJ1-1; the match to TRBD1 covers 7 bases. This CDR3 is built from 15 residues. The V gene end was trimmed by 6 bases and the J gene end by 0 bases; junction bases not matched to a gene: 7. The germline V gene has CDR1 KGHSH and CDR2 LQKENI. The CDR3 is CASSRETGVNTEAFF. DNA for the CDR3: TGTGCCAGCTCTCGCGAAACAGGGGTGAACACTGAAGCTTTCTTT.

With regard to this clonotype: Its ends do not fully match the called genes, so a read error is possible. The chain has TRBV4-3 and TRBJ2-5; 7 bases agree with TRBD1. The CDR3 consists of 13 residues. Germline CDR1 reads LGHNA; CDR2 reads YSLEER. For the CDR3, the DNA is TGCGCCAGCAGCAAAGACAGGGAAGAGACCCAGTACTTC. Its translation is CASSKDREETQYF.

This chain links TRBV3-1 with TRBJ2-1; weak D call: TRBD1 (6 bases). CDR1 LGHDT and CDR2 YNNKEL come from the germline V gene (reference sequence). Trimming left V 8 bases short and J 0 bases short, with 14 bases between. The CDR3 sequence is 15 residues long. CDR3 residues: CASSTQGTSYNEQFF. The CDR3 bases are TGTGCCAGCTCGACACAGGGTACCTCCTACAATGAGCAGTTCTTC.

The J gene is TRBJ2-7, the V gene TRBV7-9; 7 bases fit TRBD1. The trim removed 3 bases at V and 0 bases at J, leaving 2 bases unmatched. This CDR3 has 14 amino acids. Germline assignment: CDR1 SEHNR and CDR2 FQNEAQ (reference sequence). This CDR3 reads CASSLDRNSYEQYF. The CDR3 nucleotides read TGTGCCAGCAGCTTGGACAGGAACTCCTACGAGCAGTACTTC.

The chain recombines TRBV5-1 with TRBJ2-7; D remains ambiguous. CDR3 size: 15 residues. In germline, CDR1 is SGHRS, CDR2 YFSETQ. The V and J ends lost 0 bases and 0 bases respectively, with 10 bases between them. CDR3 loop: CASSLVVNPSYEQYF. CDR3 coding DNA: TGCGCCAGCAGCTTGGTGGTGAATCCCTCCTACGAGCAGTACTTC.

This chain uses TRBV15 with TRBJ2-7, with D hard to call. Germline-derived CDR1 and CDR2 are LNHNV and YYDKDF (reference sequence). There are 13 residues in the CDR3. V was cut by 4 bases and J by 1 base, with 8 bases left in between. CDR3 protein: CATSKTTSYEQYF. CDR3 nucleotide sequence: TGTGCCACCAGCAAGACCACGTCCTACGAGCAGTACTTC.

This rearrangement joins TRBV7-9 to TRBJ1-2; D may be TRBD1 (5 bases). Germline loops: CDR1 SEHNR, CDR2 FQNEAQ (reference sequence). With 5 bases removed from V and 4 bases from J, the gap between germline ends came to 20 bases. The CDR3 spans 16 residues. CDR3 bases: TGTGCCAGCAGCCAAGACTCCGCCAGGGCCTCCTATGGCTACACCTTC. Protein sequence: CASSQDSARASYGYTF.

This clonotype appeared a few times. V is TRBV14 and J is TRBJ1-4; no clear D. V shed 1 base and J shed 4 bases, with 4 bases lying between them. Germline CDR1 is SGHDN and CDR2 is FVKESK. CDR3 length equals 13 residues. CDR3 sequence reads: CASSQAFNEKLFF. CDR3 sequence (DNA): TGTGCCAGCAGCCAAGCTTTTAATGAAAAACTGTTTTTT.

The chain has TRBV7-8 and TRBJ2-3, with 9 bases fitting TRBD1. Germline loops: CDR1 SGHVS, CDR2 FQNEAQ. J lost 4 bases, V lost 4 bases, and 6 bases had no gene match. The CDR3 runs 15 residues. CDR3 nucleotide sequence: TGTGCCAGCAGCTCCCACAGGGGGCCCGCAGATACGCAGTATTTT. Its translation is CASSSHRGPADTQYF. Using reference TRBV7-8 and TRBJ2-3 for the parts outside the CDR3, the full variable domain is GAGVSQSPRYKVAKRGQDVALRCDPISGHVSLFWYQQALGQGPEFLTYFQNEAQLDKSGLPSDRFFAERPEGSVSTLKIQRTQQEDSAVYLCASSSHRGPADTQYFGPGTRLTVL.

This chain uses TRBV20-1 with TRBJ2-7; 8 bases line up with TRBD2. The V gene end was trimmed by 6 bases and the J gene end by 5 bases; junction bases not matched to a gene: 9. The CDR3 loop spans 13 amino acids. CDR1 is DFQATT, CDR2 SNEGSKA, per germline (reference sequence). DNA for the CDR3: TGCAGTGCCCCGGGGGGGCCGCAACACGAGCAGTACTTC. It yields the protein CSAPGGPQHEQYF.

This CDR3 reads CASSAPFQETQYF. CDR3 nucleotide sequence: TGTGCCAGCAGCGCGCCGTTCCAAGAGACCCAGTACTTC. The chain couples TRBV11-2 to TRBJ2-5, with D uncertain. The CDR3 contains 13 residues. Germline CDR1 and CDR2: SGHAT and FQNNGV. Deletions cut 5 bases from V and 1 base from J, with 8 bases between.

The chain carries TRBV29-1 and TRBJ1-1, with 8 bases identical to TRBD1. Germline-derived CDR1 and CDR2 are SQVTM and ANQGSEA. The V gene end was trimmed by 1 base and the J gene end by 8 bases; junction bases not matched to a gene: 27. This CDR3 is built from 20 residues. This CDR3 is CSVEGRGDKGTGGYHKEAFF. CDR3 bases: TGCAGCGTTGAAGGTCGCGGAGATAAGGGCACAGGGGGATATCACAAGGAAGCTTTCTTT. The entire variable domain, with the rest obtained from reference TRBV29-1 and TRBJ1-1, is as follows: SAVISQKPSRDICQRGTSLTIQCQVDSQVTMMFWYRQQPGQSLTLIATANQGSEATYESGFVIDKFPISRPNLTFSTLTVSNMSPEDSSIYLCSVEGRGDKGTGGYHKEAFFGQGTRLTVV.

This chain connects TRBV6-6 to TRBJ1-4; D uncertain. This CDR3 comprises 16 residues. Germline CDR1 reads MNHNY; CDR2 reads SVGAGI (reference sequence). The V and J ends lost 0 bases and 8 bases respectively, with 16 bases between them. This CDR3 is CASSYSRRTDTEKLFF. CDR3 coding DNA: TGTGCCAGCAGTTACTCGCGGAGGACCGACACGGAAAAACTGTTTTTT.

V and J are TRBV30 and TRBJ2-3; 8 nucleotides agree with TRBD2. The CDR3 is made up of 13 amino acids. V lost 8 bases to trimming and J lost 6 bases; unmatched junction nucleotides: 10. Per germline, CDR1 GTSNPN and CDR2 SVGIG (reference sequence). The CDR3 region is CARSGGPYDTQYF. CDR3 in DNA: TGTGCCCGCTCGGGAGGGCCTTATGATACGCAGTATTTT.

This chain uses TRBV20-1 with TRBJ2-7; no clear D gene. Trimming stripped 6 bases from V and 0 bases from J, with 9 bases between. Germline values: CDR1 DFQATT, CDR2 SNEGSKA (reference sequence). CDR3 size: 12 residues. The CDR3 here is CSAKPDSYEQYF. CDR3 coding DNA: TGCAGTGCGAAGCCGGACTCCTACGAGCAGTACTTC.

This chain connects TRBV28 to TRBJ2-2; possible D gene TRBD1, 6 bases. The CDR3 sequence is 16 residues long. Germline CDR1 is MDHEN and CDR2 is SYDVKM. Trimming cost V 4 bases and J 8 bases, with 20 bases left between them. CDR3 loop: CASSWEAYGGVGELFF. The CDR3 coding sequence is TGTGCCAGCAGTTGGGAAGCCTATGGGGGCGTGGGGGAGCTGTTTTTT.

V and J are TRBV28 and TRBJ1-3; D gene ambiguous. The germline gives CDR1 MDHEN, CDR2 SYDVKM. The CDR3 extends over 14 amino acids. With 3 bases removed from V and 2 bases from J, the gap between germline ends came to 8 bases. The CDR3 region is CASSFPPAGNTIYF. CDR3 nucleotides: TGTGCCAGCAGTTTCCCGCCCGCTGGAAACACCATATATTTT.

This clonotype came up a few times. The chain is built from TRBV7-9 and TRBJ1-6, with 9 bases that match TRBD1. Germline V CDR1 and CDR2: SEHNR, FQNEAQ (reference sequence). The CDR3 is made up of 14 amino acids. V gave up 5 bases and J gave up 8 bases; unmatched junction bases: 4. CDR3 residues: CASSRDREDSPLHF. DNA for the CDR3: TGTGCCAGCAGCCGGGACAGGGAGGATTCACCCCTCCACTTT.